A selection of T cell receptor beta chains follows, all from one sample in a study of shared clonotypes between healthy human individuals. Data came from immunoSEQ multiplex PCR; TCRdb stores just in-frame clones and leaves some out. The table records around 1.6 million clones, 95% to 99% of them present only once. The specimen sequenced was naive CD4+ T cells sorted from blood. These receptors all stem from a man aged 30 to 45 in good health. The CDR3 runs from the conserved cysteine through the conserved F or W. The order of the fields is J gene, D gene, V gene, CDR3 protein, CDR3 DNA. D genes are given only for firm matches.

J: TRBJ2-2
D: .
V: TRBV4-1
CDR3: CASSQPPGPNTGELFF
DNA: TGCGCCAGCAGCCAACCCCCGGGACCAAATACCGGGGAGCTGTTTTTT

J: TRBJ2-7
D: .
V: TRBV18
CDR3: CASSPTRGIEQYF
DNA: TGTGCCAGCTCACCGACACGGGGGATCGAGCAGTACTTC

J: TRBJ2-7
D: TRBD2
V: TRBV6-1
CDR3: CASSGSLPEQYF
DNA: TGTGCCAGTAGCGGGAGCCTACCCGAGCAGTACTTC

J: TRBJ2-7
D: TRBD1
V: TRBV9
CDR3: CASSARRDSSYEQYF
DNA: TGTGCCAGCAGCGCCCGACGGGACAGTTCCTACGAGCAGTACTTC

J: TRBJ2-4
D: .
V: TRBV6-1
CDR3: CASSESRGRVNIQYF
DNA: TGTGCCAGCAGTGAAAGCCGGGGCAGGGTTAACATTCAGTACTTC

J: TRBJ2-4
D: .
V: TRBV11-2
CDR3: CASSAQGNIQYF
DNA: TGTGCCAGCAGCGCACAGGGTAACATTCAGTACTTC

J: TRBJ2-3
D: .
V: TRBV5-4
CDR3: CASGRAPTDTQYF
DNA: TGTGCCAGCGGGCGGGCCCCCACAGATACGCAGTATTTT

J: TRBJ2-5
D: .
V: TRBV7-2
CDR3: CASSLTPSQETQYF
DNA: TGTGCCAGCAGCTTAACTCCTTCCCAAGAGACCCAGTACTTC

J: TRBJ2-7
D: .
V: TRBV6-1
CDR3: CASSEFPGGEQYF
DNA: TGTGCCAGCAGTGAATTCCCGGGCGGGGAGCAGTACTTC

J: TRBJ2-2
D: .
V: TRBV6-5
CDR3: CASSRTANTGELFF
DNA: TGTGCCAGCAGTCGGACCGCTAACACCGGGGAGCTGTTTTTT

J: TRBJ2-7
D: .
V: TRBV6-6
CDR3: CASSYSAVGYEQYF
DNA: TGTGCCAGCAGTTACTCCGCCGTGGGTTACGAGCAGTACTTC

J: TRBJ2-1
D: TRBD1
V: TRBV9
CDR3: CASSVGLTGEGYNEQFF
DNA: TGTGCCAGCAGCGTAGGCCTGACAGGGGAAGGGTACAATGAGCAGTTCTTC

J: TRBJ2-5
D: .
V: TRBV23-1
CDR3: CASTYIERQDYNETQYF
DNA: TGCGCCAGCACATATATAGAAAGACAGGACTACAACGAGACCCAGTACTTC